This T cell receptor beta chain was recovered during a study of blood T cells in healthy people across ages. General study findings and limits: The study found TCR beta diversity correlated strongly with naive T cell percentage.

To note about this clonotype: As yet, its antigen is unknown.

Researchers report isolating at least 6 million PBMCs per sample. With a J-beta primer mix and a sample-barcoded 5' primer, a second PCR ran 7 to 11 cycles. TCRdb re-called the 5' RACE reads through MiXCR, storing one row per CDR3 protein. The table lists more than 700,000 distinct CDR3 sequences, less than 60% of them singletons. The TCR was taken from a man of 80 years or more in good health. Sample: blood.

The CDR3 spells CAISSGTRKEQFF. The CDR3 nucleotides read TGTGCCATCAGTTCCGGGACTAGGAAAGAGCAGTTCTTC. The rearrangement uses TRBV10-3 and TRBJ2-1, with TRBD2 matching 8 bases. V was pared by 5 bases and J by 10 bases, with 7 bases of the junction left unmatched. The length of the CDR3 is 13 residues. The germline gives CDR1 ENHRY, CDR2 SYGVKD.